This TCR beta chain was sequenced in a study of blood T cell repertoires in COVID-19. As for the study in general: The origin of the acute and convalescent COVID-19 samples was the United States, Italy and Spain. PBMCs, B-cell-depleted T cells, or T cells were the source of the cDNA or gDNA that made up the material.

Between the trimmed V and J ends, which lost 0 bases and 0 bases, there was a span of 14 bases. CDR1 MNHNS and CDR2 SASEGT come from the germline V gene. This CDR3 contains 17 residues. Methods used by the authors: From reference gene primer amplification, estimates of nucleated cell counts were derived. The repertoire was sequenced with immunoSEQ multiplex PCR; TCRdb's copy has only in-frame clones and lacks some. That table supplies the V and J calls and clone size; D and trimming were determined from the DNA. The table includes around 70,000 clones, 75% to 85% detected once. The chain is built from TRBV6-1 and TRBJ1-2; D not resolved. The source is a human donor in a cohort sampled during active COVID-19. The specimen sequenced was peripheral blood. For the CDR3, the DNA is TGTGCCAGCAGTGAAGCGCTTCTGGCAAGATCTAACTATGGCTACACCTTC. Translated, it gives CASSEALLARSNYGYTF.